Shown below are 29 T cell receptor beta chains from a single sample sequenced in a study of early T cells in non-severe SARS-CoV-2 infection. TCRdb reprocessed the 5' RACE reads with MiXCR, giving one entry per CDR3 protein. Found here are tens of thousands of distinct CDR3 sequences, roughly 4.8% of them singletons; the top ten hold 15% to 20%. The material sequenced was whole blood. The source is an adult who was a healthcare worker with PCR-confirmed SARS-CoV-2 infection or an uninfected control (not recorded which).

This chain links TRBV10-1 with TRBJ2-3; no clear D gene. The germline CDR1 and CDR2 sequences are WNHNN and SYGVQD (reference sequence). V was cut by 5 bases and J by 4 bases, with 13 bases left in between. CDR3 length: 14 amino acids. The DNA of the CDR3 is TGCGCCAGCAGTACCGAGAAAGGCCCAGATACGCAGTATTTT. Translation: CASSTEKGPDTQYF.

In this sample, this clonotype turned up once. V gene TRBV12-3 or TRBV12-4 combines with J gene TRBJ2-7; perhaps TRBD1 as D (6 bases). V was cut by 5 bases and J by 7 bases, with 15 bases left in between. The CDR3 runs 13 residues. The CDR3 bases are TGTGCCAGCAGTCACTCAACAGGGAGAGAGCAGTACTTC. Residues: CASSHSTGREQYF.

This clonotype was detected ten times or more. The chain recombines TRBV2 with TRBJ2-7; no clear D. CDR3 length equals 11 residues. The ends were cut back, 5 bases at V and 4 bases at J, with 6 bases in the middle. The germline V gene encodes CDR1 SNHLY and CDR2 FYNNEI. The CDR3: CASSYGYEQYF. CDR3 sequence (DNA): TGTGCCAGCAGTTACGGTTACGAGCAGTACTTC.

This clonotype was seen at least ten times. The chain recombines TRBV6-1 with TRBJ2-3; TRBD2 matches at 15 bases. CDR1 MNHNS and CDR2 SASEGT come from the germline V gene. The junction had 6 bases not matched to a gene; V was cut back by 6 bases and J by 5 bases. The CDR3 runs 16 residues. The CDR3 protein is CASRRTSGGARDTQYF. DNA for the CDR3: TGTGCCAGCAGAAGGACTAGCGGGGGGGCAAGAGATACGCAGTATTTT.

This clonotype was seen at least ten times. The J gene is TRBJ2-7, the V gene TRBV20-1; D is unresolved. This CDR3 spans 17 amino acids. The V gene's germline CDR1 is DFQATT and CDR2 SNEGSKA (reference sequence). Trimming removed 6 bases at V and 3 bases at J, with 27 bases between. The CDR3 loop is CSAQAGRSSKGFYEQYF. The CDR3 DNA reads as TGCAGTGCCCAGGCCGGGCGAAGCTCTAAGGGATTCTACGAGCAGTACTTC.

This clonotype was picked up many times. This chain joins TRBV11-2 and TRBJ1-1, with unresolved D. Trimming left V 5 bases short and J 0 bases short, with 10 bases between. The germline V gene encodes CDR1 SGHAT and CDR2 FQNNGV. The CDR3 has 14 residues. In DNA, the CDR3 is TGTGCCAGCAGCATACAGAAAATGAACACTGAAGCTTTCTTT. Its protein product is CASSIQKMNTEAFF. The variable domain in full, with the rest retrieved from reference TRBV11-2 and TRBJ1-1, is EAGVAQSPRYKIIEKRQSVAFWCNPISGHATLYWYQQILGQGPKLLIQFQNNGVVDDSQLPKDRFSAERLKGVDSTLKIQPAKLEDSAVYLCASSIQKMNTEAFFGQGTRLTVV.

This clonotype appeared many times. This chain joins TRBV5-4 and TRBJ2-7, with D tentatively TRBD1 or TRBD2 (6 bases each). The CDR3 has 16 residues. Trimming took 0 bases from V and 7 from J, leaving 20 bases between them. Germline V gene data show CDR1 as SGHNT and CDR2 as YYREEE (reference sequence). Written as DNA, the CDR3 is TGTGCCAGCAGCTTGGGGCCGGGAGACCCTACAGGGGAGCAGTACTTC. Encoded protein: CASSLGPGDPTGEQYF.

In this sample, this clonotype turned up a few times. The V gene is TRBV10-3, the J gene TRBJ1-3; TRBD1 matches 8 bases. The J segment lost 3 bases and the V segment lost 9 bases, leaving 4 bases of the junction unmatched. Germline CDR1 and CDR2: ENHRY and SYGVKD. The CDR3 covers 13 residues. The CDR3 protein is CAMGTGRGNTIYF. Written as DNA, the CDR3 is TGTGCCATGGGGACAGGTCGTGGAAACACCATATATTTT.

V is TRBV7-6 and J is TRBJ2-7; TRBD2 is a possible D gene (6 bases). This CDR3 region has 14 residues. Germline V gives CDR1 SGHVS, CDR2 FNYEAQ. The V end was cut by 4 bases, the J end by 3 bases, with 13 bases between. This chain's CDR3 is CASSSGAGRYEQYF. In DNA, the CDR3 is TGTGCCAGCAGCTCGGGAGCGGGCCGCTACGAGCAGTACTTC.

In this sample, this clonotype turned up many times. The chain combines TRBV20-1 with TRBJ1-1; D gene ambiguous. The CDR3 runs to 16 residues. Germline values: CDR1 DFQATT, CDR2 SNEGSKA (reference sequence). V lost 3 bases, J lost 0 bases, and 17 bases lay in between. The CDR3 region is CSASPLGFGVNTEAFF. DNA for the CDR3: TGCAGTGCTAGCCCCCTCGGGTTTGGGGTGAACACTGAAGCTTTCTTT.

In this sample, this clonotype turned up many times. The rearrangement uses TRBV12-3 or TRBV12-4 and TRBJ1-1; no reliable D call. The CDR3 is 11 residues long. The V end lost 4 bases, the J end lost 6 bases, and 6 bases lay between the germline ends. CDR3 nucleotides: TGTGCCAGCAGTTCATATGCTGAAGCTTTCTTT. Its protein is CASSSYAEAFF.

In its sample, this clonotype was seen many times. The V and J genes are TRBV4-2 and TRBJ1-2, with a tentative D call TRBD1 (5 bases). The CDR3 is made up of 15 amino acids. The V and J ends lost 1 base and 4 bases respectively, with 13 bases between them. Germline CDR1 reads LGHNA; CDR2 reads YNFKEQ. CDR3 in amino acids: CASSQGGVRGYGYTF. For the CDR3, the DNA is TGTGCCAGCAGCCAAGGCGGGGTTAGGGGCTATGGCTACACCTTC.

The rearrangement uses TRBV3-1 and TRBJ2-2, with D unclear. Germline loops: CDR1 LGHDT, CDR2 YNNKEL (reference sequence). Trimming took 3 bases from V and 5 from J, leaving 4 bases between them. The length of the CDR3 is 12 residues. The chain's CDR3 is CASSQDTGELFF. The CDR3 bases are TGTGCCAGCAGCCAGGATACCGGGGAGCTGTTTTTT.

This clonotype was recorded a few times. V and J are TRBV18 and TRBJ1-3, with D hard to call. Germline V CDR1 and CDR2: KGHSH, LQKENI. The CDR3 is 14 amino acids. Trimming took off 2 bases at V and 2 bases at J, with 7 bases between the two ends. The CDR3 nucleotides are TGTGCCAGCTCACCAGGGATCACTGGAAACACCATATATTTT. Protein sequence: CASSPGITGNTIYF.

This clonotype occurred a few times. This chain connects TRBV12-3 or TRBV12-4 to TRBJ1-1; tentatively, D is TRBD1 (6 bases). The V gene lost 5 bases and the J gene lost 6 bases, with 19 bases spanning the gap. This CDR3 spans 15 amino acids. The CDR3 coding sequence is TGTGCCAGCAGTCCGACTGGGCAGGGGTTATCTGAAGCTTTCTTT. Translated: CASSPTGQGLSEAFF.

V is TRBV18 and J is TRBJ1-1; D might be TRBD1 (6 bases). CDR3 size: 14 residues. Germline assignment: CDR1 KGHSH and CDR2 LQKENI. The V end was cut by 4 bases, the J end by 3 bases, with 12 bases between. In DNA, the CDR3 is TGTGCCAGCTCACGTCGGGACATCTACACTGAAGCTTTCTTT. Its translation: CASSRRDIYTEAFF. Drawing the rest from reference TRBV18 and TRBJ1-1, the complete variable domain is NAGVMQNPRHLVRRRGQEARLRCSPMKGHSHVYWYRQLPEEGLKFMVYLQKENIIDESGMPKERFSAEFPKEGPSILRIQQVVRGDSAAYFCASSRRDIYTEAFFGQGTRLTVV.

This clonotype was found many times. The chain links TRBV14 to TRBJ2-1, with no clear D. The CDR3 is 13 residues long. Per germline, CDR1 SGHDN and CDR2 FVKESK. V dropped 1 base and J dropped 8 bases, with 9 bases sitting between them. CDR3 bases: TGTGCCAGCAGCCAAGGCCTCTGGGATGAGCAGTTCTTC. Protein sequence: CASSQGLWDEQFF.

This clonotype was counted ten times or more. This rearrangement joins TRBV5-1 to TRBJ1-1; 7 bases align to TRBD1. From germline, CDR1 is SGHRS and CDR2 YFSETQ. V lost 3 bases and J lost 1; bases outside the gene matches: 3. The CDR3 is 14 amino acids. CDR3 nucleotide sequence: TGCGCCAGCAGCTCGGGACAGACGAACACTGAAGCTTTCTTT. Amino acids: CASSSGQTNTEAFF.

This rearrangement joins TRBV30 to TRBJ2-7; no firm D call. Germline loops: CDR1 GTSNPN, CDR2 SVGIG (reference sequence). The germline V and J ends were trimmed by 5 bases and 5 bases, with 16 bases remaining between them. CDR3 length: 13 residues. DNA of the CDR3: TGTGCCTGGGGCATCAAGTCAGTCCACGAGCAGTACTTC. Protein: CAWGIKSVHEQYF.

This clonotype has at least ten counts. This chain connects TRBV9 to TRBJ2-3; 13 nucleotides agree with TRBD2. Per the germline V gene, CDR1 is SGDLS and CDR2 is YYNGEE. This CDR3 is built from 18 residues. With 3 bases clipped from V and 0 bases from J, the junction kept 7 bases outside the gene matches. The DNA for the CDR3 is TGTGCCAGCAGCGGAATTAGGACTAGCGGGGGAAGCACAGATACGCAGTATTTT. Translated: CASSGIRTSGGSTDTQYF.

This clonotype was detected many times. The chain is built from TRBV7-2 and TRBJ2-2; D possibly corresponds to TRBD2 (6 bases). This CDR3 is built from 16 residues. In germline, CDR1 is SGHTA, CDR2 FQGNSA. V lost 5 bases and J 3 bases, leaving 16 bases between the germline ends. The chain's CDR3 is CASSPLRWGDTGELFF. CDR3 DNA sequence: TGTGCCAGCAGCCCCCTCCGTTGGGGGGACACCGGGGAGCTGTTTTTT. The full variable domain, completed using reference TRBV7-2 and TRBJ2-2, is GAGVSQSPSNKVTEKGKDVELRCDPISGHTALYWYRQSLGQGLEFLIYFQGNSAPDKSGLPSDRFSAERTGGSVSTLTIQRTQQEDSAVYLCASSPLRWGDTGELFFGEGSRLTVL.

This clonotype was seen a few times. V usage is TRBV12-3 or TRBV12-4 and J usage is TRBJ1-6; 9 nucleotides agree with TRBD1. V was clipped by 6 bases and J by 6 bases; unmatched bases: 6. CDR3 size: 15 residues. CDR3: CASRFTGGTNSPLHF. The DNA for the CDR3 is TGTGCCAGCAGGTTCACAGGGGGCACTAATTCACCCCTCCACTTT.

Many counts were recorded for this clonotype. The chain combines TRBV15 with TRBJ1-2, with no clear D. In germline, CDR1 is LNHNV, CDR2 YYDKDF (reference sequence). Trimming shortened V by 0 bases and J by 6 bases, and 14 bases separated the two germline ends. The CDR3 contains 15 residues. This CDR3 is CATSRDPTGGDGYTF. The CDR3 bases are TGTGCCACCAGCAGAGATCCGACGGGCGGAGATGGCTACACCTTC.

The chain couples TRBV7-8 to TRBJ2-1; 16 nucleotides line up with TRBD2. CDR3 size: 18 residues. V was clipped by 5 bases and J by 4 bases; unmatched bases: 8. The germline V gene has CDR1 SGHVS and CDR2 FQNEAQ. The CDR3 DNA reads TGTGCCAGCAGCCAGGGACTAGCGGGGGGGCTTGGGTACAATGAGCAGTTCTTC. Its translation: CASSQGLAGGLGYNEQFF.

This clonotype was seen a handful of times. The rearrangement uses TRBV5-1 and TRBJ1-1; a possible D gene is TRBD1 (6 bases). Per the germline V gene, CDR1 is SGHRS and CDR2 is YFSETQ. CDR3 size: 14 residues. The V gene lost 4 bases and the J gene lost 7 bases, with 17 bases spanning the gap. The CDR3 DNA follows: TGCGCCAGCAGCCCCGAGCAGGGGTTTAGTGAAGCTTTCTTT. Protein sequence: CASSPEQGFSEAFF.

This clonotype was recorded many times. This CDR3 reads CSARDLSESYTF. CDR3 in DNA: TGCAGTGCTAGAGACCTATCCGAGAGCTACACCTTC. The chain links TRBV20-1 to TRBJ1-2; the D is unclear. Trimming left V 0 bases short and J 9 bases short, with 11 bases between. CDR1 and CDR2 from the germline V gene are DFQATT and SNEGSKA (reference sequence). The CDR3 is made up of 12 amino acids.

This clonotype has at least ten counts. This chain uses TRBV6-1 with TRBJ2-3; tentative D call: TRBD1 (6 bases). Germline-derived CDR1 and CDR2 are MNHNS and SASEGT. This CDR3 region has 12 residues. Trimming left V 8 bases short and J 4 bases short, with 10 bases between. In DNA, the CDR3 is TGTGCCAGCCTGCAGGGGTCAGATACGCAGTATTTT. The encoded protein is CASLQGSDTQYF.

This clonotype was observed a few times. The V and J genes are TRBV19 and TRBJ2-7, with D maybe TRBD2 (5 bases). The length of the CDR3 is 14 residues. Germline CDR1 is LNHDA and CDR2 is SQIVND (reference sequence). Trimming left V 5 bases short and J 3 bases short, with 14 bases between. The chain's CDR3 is CASSSGNSVYEQYF. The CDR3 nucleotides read TGTGCCAGTAGTTCCGGGAACAGCGTCTACGAGCAGTACTTC.

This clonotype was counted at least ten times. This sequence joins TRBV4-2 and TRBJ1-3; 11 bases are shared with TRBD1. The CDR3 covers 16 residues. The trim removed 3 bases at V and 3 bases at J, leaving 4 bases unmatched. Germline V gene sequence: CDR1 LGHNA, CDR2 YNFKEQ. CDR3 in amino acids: CASSQLDRGHGNTIYF. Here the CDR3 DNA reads TGTGCCAGCAGCCAGTTGGACAGGGGGCATGGAAACACCATATATTTT.